The entry below describes one T cell receptor beta chain. The target antigen is unknown. This record belongs to a study of beta chain features in type 1 diabetes. Broader study findings: Significant though moderate, a shortening of TCRB CDR3s appeared in all four CD4+ subsets of Type 1 diabetes patients.

The V gene's germline CDR1 is SEHNR and CDR2 FQNEAQ (reference sequence). V shed 5 bases, J shed 5 bases, and the junction held 10 bases outside the gene matches. The CDR3 consists of 15 residues. As every portion of the isolated RNA was reverse transcribed, the sequencing read expressed TCRB transcripts. The method was immunoSEQ multiplex PCR; TCRdb's version includes in-frame clones alone and lacks a portion of them. There are around 690,000 clones in the sample; around 12% occur only once, and roughly 0.11% lies in the top ten. The sequencing sample was made of naive CD4+ T cells from blood. The chain employs TRBV7-9 and TRBJ2-7, with TRBD2 matching 9 bases. The receptor was isolated from a man younger than 40 with type 1 diabetes. The CDR3 coding sequence is TGTGCCAGCAGCCAGAGCGGGGGGATACCTAACGAGCAGTACTTC. This encodes CASSQSGGIPNEQYF.